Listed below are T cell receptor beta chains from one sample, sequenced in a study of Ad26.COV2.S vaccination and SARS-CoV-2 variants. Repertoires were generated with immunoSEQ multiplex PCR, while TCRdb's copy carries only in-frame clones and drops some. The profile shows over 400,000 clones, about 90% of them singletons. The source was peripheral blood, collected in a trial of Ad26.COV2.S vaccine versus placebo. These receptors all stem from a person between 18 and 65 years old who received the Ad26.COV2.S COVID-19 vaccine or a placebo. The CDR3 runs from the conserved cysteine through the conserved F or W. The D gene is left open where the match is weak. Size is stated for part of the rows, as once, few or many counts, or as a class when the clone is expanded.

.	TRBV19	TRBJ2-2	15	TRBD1	TGTGCCAGTCGACGACAGGGACATCGCACCGGGGAGCTGTTTTTT	CASRRQGHRTGELFF
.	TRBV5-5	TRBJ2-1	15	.	TGTGCCAGCAGCCGGTTGGCGGCCTCCTACAATGAGCAGTTCTTC	CASSRLAASYNEQFF
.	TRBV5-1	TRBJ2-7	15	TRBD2	TGCGCCAGCAGCCCCCACCGGGAGGTGGTCTACGAGCAGTACTTC	CASSPHREVVYEQYF
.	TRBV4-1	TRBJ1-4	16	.	TGCGCCAGCAGCCAAGGGGAGGGCTGGGCTAATGAAAAACTGTTTTTT	CASSQGEGWANEKLFF
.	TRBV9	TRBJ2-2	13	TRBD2	TGTGCCACGGCGGCGGGAGCCACCGGGGAGCTGTTTTTT	CATAAGATGELFF
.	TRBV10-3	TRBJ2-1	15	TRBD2	TGTGCCATCAGTCAAGGGACTAGCGGGAGTAATGAGCAGTTCTTC	CAISQGTSGSNEQFF
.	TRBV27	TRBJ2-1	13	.	TGTGCCAGCAGTTTAGGGTCCCTCAATGAGCAGTTCTTC	CASSLGSLNEQFF
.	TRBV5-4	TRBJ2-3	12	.	TGTGCCAGCGGACCGCGGGAAGATACGCAGTATTTT	CASGPREDTQYF
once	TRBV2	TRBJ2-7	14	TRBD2	TGTGCCAGCATAGCGGGAGCGCATTCCTACGAGCAGTACTTC	CASIAGAHSYEQYF
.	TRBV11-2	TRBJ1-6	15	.	TGTGCCAGCACCTACTCTCCCGGGAAACTATCACCCCTCCACTTT	CASTYSPGKLSPLHF
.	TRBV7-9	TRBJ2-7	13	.	TGTGCCAGCAGCCCACGGTGGGAGAACGAGCAGTACTTC	CASSPRWENEQYF
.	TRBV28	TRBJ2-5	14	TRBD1	TGTGCCAGCAATCCGACAGGGGGTGGTGAGACCCAGTACTTC	CASNPTGGGETQYF
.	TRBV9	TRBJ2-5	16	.	TGTGCCAGCAGCGCCAGAGATGGTGTACTAGGAGAGACCCAGTACTTC	CASSARDGVLGETQYF
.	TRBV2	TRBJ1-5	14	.	TGTGCCAGTAGCCTACAGGGTAGCAATCAGCCCCAGCATTTT	CASSLQGSNQPQHF
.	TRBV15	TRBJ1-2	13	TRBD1	TGTGCCACCAGCGCAGACAGGGCTGGTGGCTACACCTTC	CATSADRAGGYTF
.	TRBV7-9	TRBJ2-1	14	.	TGTGCCAGCAGAGGCGCACCCGCCTCCAATGAGCAGTTCTTC	CASRGAPASNEQFF
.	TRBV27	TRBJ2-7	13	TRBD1	TGTGCCAGCTCAGGGGGCAGTAAGGACGAGCAGTACTTC	CASSGGSKDEQYF
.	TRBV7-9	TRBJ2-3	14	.	TGTGCCAGCAGCCTATCGACCAGCACAGATACGCAGTATTTT	CASSLSTSTDTQYF
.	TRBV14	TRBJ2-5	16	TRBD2	TGTGCCAGCAGCCAAGATACTAGCGGCGACCAAGAGACCCAGTACTTC	CASSQDTSGDQETQYF
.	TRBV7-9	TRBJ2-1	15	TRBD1	TGTGCCAGCAGTGACGGGGGACAGGTGTACAATGAGCAGTTCTTC	CASSDGGQVYNEQFF
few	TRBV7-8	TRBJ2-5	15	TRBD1	TGTGCCAGCAGCCCTGAGACAGGGTCAAAAGAGACCCAGTACTTC	CASSPETGSKETQYF
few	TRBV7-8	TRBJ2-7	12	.	TGTGCCTCCCGCGGGGAGGACTACGAGCAGTACTTC	CASRGEDYEQYF
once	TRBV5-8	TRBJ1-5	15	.	TGTGCCAGCAGCTTGGCCGGGATTTTGTATCAGCCCCAGCATTTT	CASSLAGILYQPQHF
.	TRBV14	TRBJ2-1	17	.	TGTGCCAGCAGCCAAGCCTGGGGCATCGGGATACCCCATGAGCAGTTCTTC	CASSQAWGIGIPHEQFF
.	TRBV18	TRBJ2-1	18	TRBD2	TGTGCCAGCTCACTAGGACTAGCGGGAGGGAGCTCCTACAATGAGCAGTTCTTC	CASSLGLAGGSSYNEQFF
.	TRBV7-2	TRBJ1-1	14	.	TGTGCCAGCAGCTTAGATTGGGGGAACACTGAAGCTTTCTTT	CASSLDWGNTEAFF
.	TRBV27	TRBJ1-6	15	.	TGTGCCAGCAGTTGGTCAGGACTGACTAATTCACCCCTCCACTTT	CASSWSGLTNSPLHF
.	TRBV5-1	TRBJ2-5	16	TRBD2	TGCGCCAGCAGCTTGGTGAGGACTAGTGGGCAAGAGACCCAGTACTTC	CASSLVRTSGQETQYF
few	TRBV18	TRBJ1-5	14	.	TGTGCCAGCTCACCTGGTGTACGCAATCAGCCCCAGCATTTT	CASSPGVRNQPQHF
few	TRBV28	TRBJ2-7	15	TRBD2	TGTGCCAGCAGGGGTAGCGGGAGCCTATCCTACGAGCAGTACTTC	CASRGSGSLSYEQYF
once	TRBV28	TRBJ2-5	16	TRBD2	TGTGCCAGCAGTACTCAATTAGCGGGAGGGCGGGAGACCCAGTACTTC	CASSTQLAGGRETQYF
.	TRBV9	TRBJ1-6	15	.	TGTGCCAGCAGCGTCGAACCTGATGTCCGTTCACCCCTCCACTTT	CASSVEPDVRSPLHF
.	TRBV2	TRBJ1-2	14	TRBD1	TGTGCCAGCAGTGACCGAGGCAGGGGGGACGGCTACACCTTC	CASSDRGRGDGYTF
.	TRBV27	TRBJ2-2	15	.	TGTGCCAGCAGTTTGTCTCCGGGAACGTCCGGGGAGCTGTTTTTT	CASSLSPGTSGELFF
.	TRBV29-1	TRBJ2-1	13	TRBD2	TGCAGCGGTAGCGGGAACTCCTACAATGAGCAGTTCTTC	CSGSGNSYNEQFF
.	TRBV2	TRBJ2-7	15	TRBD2	TGTGCCAGCAGGGGACTAGCGGGAGGTCGGGGCGAGCAGTACTTC	CASRGLAGGRGEQYF
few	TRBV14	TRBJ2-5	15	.	TGTGCCAGCAGCCACCTCGGGGGGCAAGGAGAGACCCAGTACTTC	CASSHLGGQGETQYF
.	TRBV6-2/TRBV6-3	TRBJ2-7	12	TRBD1	TGTGCCAGCAGTCACGACAGGGACGAGCAGTACTTC	CASSHDRDEQYF
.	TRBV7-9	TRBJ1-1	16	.	TGTGCCAGCAGCTCCGGCTCACAAGTTGGGAACACTGAAGCTTTCTTT	CASSSGSQVGNTEAFF
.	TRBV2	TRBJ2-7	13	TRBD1	TGTGCCAGCATTTTTGGGACAGGGGGCGAGCAGTACTTC	CASIFGTGGEQYF
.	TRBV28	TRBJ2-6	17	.	TGTGCCAGCAGTTTGTCAGGGGTCGGCTCTGGGGCCAACGTCCTGACTTTC	CASSLSGVGSGANVLTF
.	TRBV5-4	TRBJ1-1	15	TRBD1	TGTGCCAGCAGCTGGCGGGACAGGGCGAGCACTGAAGCTTTCTTT	CASSWRDRASTEAFF
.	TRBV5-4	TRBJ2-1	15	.	TGTGCCAGCAGCTTATCGGCGGCCTCCTACAATGAGCAGTTCTTC	CASSLSAASYNEQFF
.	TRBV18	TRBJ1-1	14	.	TGTGCCAGCTCACCGCAGGCGACAGCCGCTGAAGCTTTCTTT	CASSPQATAAEAFF
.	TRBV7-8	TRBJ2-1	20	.	TGTGCCAGCAGCTCAACCCTGGGTGCTGACGGGGCGCACTCCTACAATGAGCAGTTCTTC	CASSSTLGADGAHSYNEQFF
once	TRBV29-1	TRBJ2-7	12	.	TGCAGCGTTGGAAGGGGGGGGTACGAGCAGTACTTC	CSVGRGGYEQYF
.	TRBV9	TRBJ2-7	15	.	TGTGCCAGCAGCCCGGGGTGGGGCCTGGGGTACGAGCAGTACTTC	CASSPGWGLGYEQYF
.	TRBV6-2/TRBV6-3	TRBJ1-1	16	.	TGTGCCAGCAGTTACTCGATCACACGGAAGAACACTGAAGCTTTCTTT	CASSYSITRKNTEAFF
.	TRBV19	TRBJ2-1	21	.	TGTGCCAGTACCCCTTCGGGGTTCCGGGACAGTACTAGCGGAGATTACAATGAGCAGTTCTTC	CASTPSGFRDSTSGDYNEQFF